This T cell receptor beta chain was identified during a study of blood T cell repertoires in COVID-19. Across the study: There were acute and convalescent COVID-19 samples, and they came from the United States, Italy and Spain. T cells, B-cell-depleted T cells, or PBMCs supplied cDNA or gDNA.

Germline V gene lookup returns CDR1 LNHNV and CDR2 YYDKDF (reference sequence). The CDR3 is made up of 13 amino acids. Trimming pared 8 bases from V and 3 bases from J, leaving 14 bases between. Source study methods: How many nucleated cells were present was estimated from reference gene primer amplification. Repertoires were generated with immunoSEQ multiplex PCR, while TCRdb's copy carries only in-frame clones and drops some. V, J and clone size were drawn from that table, and D and trimming were deduced from the DNA. The table has 350,000 or so clones, nearly 90% seen once; the top ten hold around 7%.

The sample taken for sequencing was peripheral blood. The sequence came from a man aged 18 to 30 with active or convalescent COVID-19. V usage is TRBV15 and J usage is TRBJ2-7; maybe TRBD2 (5 bases). The CDR3 sequence is CATSTGVSYEQYF. CDR3 nucleotide sequence: TGTGCCACCTCTACCGGGGTTAGCTACGAGCAGTACTTC.